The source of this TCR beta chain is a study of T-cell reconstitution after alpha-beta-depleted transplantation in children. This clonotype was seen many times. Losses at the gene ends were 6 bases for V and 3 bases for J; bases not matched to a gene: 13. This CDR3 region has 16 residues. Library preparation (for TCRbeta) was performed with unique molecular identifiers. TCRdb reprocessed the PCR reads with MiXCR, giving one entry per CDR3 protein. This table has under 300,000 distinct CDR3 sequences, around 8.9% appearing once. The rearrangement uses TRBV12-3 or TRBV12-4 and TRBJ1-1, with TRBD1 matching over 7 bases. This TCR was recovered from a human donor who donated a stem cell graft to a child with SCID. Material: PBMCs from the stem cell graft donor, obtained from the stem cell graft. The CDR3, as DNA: TGTGCCAGCAGGACTACCCTGACAGGGCTGGACACTGAAGCTTTCTTT. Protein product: CASRTTLTGLDTEAFF.